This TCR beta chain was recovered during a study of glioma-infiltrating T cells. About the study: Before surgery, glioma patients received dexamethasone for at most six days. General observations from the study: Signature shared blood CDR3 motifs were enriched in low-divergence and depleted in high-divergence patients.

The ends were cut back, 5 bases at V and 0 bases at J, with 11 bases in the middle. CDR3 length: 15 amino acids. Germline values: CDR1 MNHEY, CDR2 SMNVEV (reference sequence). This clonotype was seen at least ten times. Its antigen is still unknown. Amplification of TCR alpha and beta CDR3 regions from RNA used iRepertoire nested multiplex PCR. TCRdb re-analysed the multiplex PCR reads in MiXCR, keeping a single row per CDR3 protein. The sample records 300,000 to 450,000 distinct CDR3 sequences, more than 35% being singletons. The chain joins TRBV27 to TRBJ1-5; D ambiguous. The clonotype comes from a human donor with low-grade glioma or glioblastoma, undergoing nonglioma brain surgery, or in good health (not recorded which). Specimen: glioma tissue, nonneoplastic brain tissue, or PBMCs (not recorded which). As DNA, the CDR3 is TGTGCCAGCAGTACCCTGCGTTATAGCAATCAGCCCCAGCATTTT. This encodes CASSTLRYSNQPQHF.